The sequence of this TCR beta chain was determined in a study of blood T cell repertoires in COVID-19. Background on the study: Both acute and convalescent COVID-19 samples were obtained from the United States, Italy and Spain. The analysed material was cDNA or gDNA that came from T cells, B-cell-depleted T cells, or PBMCs.

From germline, CDR1 is SGHTA and CDR2 FQGTGA. V gave up 0 bases and J gave up 4 bases, with 6 bases separating them. The CDR3 is made up of 13 amino acids. As handled by the study authors: Amplified reference gene primers provided the basis for estimating nucleated cell counts. Profiling relied on immunoSEQ multiplex PCR, and the TCRdb table lists in-frame clones only, not all of them. The V and J calls and the clone size are those of that table, but D and trimming were determined from the DNA. The top ten clones hold about 2.1% of a sample with 95,000 to 150,000 clones, around nine tenths of them seen once.

The chain links TRBV7-3 to TRBJ1-1, with D perhaps matching TRBD1 (5 bases). Sequencing used peripheral blood. This receptor was taken from a woman between 50 and 59 years old with acute or convalescent COVID-19. The CDR3 bases are TGTGCCAGCAGCTTAACAGGGGTCACTGAAGCTTTCTTT. This codes for CASSLTGVTEAFF.